The clone carrying this TCR beta chain appeared a few times. The antigen remains unidentified. The source of the sample is a study of cytomegalovirus exposure and HLA in healthy donors. The study, taken as a whole, reports: It was approximately 150 TCR beta chains that were listed as cytomegalovirus-associated. Later work found that TCR association rates differed between HLA loci; DRB1 had the most and HLA-C the fewest. In vitro work confirmed that a few CMV-associated chains recognize CMV antigens. Among immune exposure information, only CMV serostatus was available.

The CDR3 length is 14 residues. The germline V gene has CDR1 WNHNN and CDR2 SYGVQD (reference sequence). With 10 bases removed from V and 7 bases from J, the gap between germline ends came to 20 bases. PCR amplification relied on 60 Vbeta primers (plus 13 Jbeta primers). TCRdb's table, derived via immunoSEQ multiplex PCR, lists solely in-frame clones and lacks some. The sample shows over 95,000 clones, approximately 80% of them seen only once. The chain has TRBV10-1 and TRBJ2-1, with a weak D call TRBD2 (5 bases). The clonotype comes from a woman younger than 45 in good health and CMV-seropositive. Input material: PBMCs. The CDR3 DNA is TGCGCCATCAGGAGGTGTCTAAACCATAATGAGCAGTTCTTC. It encodes CAIRRCLNHNEQFF.